Given below is one T cell receptor (beta chain) in context. Its matching antigen is unknown. The entry originates in a study of cytomegalovirus exposure and HLA in healthy donors. Study-wide results and limits: Sequencing likely caused a cluster of highly shared sequence variants. Prediction of most subjects' HLA-A and HLA-B alleles by TCR beta sequences was reportedly accurate. The study assumed roughly uniform donor sequencing depth for presence/absence analyses. Reports credit the classifier with highly specific, highly sensitive diagnosis of cytomegalovirus status.

Trimming pared 0 bases from V and 7 bases from J, leaving 9 bases between. Germline lookup yields CDR1 KGHSH and CDR2 LQKENI. This CDR3 region has 14 residues. Primers: 60 Vbeta forward and 13 Jbeta reverse. Profiled with immunoSEQ multiplex PCR; TCRdb holds only in-frame clones, not every one. The table records fewer than 110,000 clones, roughly three quarters of them present only once. Sequencing was performed on PBMCs. The chain links TRBV18 to TRBJ2-2, with D unresolved. The receptor was derived from a man between 50 and 59 years old in good health and CMV-seropositive. The CDR3 spells CASSPPVRYGELFF. CDR3 coding DNA: TGTGCCAGCTCACCACCTGTTCGGTACGGGGAGCTGTTTTTT. The full variable domain, its missing parts supplied by reference TRBV18 and TRBJ2-2, is NAGVMQNPRHLVRRRGQEARLRCSPMKGHSHVYWYRQLPEEGLKFMVYLQKENIIDESGMPKERFSAEFPKEGPSILRIQQVVRGDSAAYFCASSPPVRYGELFFGEGSRLTVL.